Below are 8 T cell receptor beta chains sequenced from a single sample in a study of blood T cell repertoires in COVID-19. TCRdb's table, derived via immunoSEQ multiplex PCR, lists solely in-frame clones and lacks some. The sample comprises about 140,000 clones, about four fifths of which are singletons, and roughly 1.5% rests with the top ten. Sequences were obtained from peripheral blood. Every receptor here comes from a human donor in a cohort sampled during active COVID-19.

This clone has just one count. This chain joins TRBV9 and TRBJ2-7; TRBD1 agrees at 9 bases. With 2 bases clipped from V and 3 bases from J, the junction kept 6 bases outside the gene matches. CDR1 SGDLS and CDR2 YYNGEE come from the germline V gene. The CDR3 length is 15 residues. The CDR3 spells CASSVAGQGIYEQYF. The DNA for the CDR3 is TGTGCCAGCAGCGTGGCGGGACAGGGAATCTACGAGCAGTACTTC.

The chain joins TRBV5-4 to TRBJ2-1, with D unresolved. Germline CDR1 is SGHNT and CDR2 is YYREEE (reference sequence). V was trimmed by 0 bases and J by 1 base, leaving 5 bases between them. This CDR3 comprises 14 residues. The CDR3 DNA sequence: TGTGCCAGCAGCTTGGGACAATCCTACAATGAGCAGTTCTTC. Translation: CASSLGQSYNEQFF.

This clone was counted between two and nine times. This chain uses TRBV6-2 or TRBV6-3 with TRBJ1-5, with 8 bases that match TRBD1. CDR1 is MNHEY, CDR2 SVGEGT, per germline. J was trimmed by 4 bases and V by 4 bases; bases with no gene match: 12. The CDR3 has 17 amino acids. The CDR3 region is CASSSVRGRLGNQPQHF. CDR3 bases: TGTGCCAGCAGTTCGGTCAGGGGGCGGCTGGGAAATCAGCCCCAGCATTTT.

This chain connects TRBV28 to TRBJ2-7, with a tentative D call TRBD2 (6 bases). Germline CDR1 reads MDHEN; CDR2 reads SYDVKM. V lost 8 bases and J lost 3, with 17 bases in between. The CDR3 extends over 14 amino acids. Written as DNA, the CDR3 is TGTGCCAGCTCCATTCCGGGACTTCGCTACGAGCAGTACTTC. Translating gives CASSIPGLRYEQYF.

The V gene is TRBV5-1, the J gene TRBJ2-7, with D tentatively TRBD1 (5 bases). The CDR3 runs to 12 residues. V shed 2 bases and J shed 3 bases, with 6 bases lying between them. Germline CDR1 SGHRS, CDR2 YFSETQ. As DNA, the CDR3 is TGCGCCAGCAGCTTTGACAGCTACGAGCAGTACTTC. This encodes CASSFDSYEQYF.

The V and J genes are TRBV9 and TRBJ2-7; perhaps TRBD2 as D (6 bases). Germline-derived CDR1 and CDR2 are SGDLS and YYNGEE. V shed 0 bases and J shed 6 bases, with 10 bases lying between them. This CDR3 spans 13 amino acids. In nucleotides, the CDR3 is TGTGCCAGCAGCGTAGAGGGGCGGGGCGAGCAGTACTTC. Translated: CASSVEGRGEQYF.

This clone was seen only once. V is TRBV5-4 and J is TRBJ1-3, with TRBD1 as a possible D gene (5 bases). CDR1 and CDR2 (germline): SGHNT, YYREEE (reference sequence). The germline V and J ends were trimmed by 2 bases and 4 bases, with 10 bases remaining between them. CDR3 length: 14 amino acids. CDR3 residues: CASSLDGAGNTIYF. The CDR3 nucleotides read TGTGCCAGCAGCTTAGATGGGGCCGGAAACACCATATATTTT. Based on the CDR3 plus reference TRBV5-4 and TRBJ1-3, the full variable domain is ETGVTQSPTHLIKTRGQQVTLRCSSQSGHNTVSWYQQALGQGPQFIFQYYREEENGRGNFPPRFSGLQFPNYSSELNVNALELDDSALYLCASSLDGAGNTIYFGEGSWLTVV.

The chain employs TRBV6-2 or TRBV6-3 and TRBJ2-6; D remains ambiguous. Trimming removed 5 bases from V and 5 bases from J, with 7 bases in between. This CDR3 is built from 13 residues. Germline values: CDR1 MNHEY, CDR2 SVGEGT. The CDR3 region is CASSQRWANVLTF. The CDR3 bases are TGTGCCAGCAGTCAGCGCTGGGCCAACGTCCTGACTTTC.